The rows below give T cell receptor beta chains drawn from one sample of a study of post-analysis software for immune sequencing data. TCRdb independently ran MiXCR on the PCR reads; one entry per CDR3 protein. The data contain 750,000 to 900,000 distinct CDR3 sequences, under 60% of them singletons. What was sequenced was blood. These receptors were collected from a girl aged 5 to 17 with multiple sclerosis. Both conserved end residues are part of each CDR3.

j_gene: TRBJ2-2
v_gene: TRBV7-9
CDR3aa: CASSAGTGYTGELFF

j_gene: TRBJ2-3
v_gene: TRBV7-9
CDR3aa: CASSFETGGNTDTQYF

j_gene: TRBJ1-2
v_gene: TRBV5-1
CDR3aa: CASSVNQPDYGYTF

j_gene: TRBJ2-1
v_gene: TRBV7-2
CDR3aa: CASSSSSGGEQFF

j_gene: TRBJ1-5
v_gene: TRBV7-2
CDR3aa: CASSLVTGFNQPQHF

j_gene: TRBJ2-4
v_gene: TRBV6-1
CDR3aa: CASDYLDIQYF

j_gene: TRBJ2-6
v_gene: TRBV6-1
CDR3aa: CASSERRGVTAHSGANVLTF

j_gene: .
v_gene: TRBV6-5
CDR3aa: CASQISGTSAYEQYF

j_gene: TRBJ1-2
v_gene: TRBV12-3/TRBV12-4
CDR3aa: CASSYRGPGSGYGYTF

j_gene: TRBJ1-1
v_gene: TRBV7-6
CDR3aa: CASSLRFGQNTEAFF